The 32 T cell receptor beta chains listed next were all sequenced from one sample in a study of T cells in Graves' hyperthyroidism and ophthalmopathy. Using RNA transcripts as the source, TCR beta CDR3 regions were amplified. Using the HTBI primer set, a first-round RT-PCR was run on the TCR CDR3. TCRdb independently ran MiXCR on the multiplex PCR reads; one entry per CDR3 protein. The sample records fewer than 650,000 distinct CDR3 sequences, roughly 15% being singletons. Sequenced input: blood. All receptors derive from a woman in her thirties or forties with Graves' ophthalmopathy.

In this sample, this clonotype turned up many times. The V call is TRBV7-2, the J call TRBJ2-1; either TRBD1 or TRBD2 may fit D (5 bases each). The V end was cut by 3 bases, the J end by 11 bases, with 20 bases between. The germline CDR1 and CDR2 sequences are SGHTA and FQGNSA. The CDR3 consists of 15 residues. The CDR3 protein is CASSLGEVGRRQQFF. The CDR3 DNA is TGTGCCAGCAGCTTGGGCGAAGTGGGACGGAGACAGCAGTTCTTC.

The V call is TRBV6-2 or TRBV6-3, the J call TRBJ1-1; possible D gene TRBD1, 5 bases. CDR1 is MNHEY and CDR2 is SVGEGT in the germline V gene. The CDR3 consists of 14 residues. Trimming removed 7 bases from V and 7 bases from J, with 19 bases in between. The CDR3 DNA sequence: TGTGCCAGCACCCGCGTGGGACTAAAAAATGAAGCTTTCTTT. It translates to CASTRVGLKNEAFF.

In this sample, this clonotype turned up many times. The CDR3 sequence: CASSGGLATGELFF. The CDR3 nucleotides are TGTGCCAGCAGTGGGGGACTAGCCACCGGGGAGCTGTTTTTT. The rearrangement links TRBV28 to TRBJ2-2; TRBD2 agrees at 9 bases. This CDR3 contains 14 residues. V dropped 5 bases and J dropped 4; count of bases not matched to a gene: 2. Looked up from germline, CDR1 is MDHEN and CDR2 is SYDVKM. The full variable domain, with the rest looked up from reference TRBV28 and TRBJ2-2, is DVKVTQSSRYLVKRTGEKVFLECVQDMDHENMFWYRQDPGLGLRLIYFSYDVKMKEKGDIPEGYSVSREKKERFSLILESASTNQTSMYLCASSGGLATGELFFGEGSRLTVL.

This clonotype was picked up many times. The chain carries TRBV11-2 and TRBJ1-2; 9 bases fit TRBD1. Trimming at V came to 5 bases and at J to 1 base, leaving 8 bases not matched to a gene. The CDR3 spans 16 residues. CDR1 SGHAT and CDR2 FQNNGV come from the germline V gene. The CDR3 nucleotides read TGTGCCAGCAGCCCAGGACAGGGGCGAGTTAACTATGGCTACACCTTC. Encoded protein: CASSPGQGRVNYGYTF.

This clonotype was seen a handful of times. This chain joins TRBV6-2 or TRBV6-3 and TRBJ2-5, with D perhaps matching TRBD1 or TRBD2 (5 bases each). The CDR3 is 14 amino acids. The germline CDR1 and CDR2 sequences are MNHEY and SVGEGT. V lost 7 bases and J lost 8, with 20 bases in between. CDR3 DNA sequence: TGTGCCAGCACACGATCCCGGGGCGGTTTAACCCAGTACTTC. This translates into CASTRSRGGLTQYF.

This clonotype was recorded at least ten times. The genes are TRBV20-1 and TRBJ2-5; perhaps TRBD1 as D (6 bases). The CDR3 is 14 residues long. V dropped 3 bases and J dropped 2 bases, with 13 bases sitting between them. Germline lookup yields CDR1 DFQATT and CDR2 SNEGSKA (reference sequence). The CDR3 protein is CSASRGHPQETQYF. CDR3 in DNA: TGCAGTGCTAGCAGGGGACACCCACAAGAGACCCAGTACTTC.

The J gene is TRBJ2-5, the V gene TRBV7-2; no firm D call. The CDR3 has 13 residues. V dropped 6 bases and J dropped 2 bases, with 10 bases sitting between them. Per germline, CDR1 SGHTA and CDR2 FQGNSA. The CDR3 spells CASSSGEQETQYF. The DNA for the CDR3 is TGTGCCAGCAGTTCTGGCGAGCAAGAGACCCAGTACTTC. Full variable domain (remainder filled in from reference TRBV7-2 and TRBJ2-5): GAGVSQSPSNKVTEKGKDVELRCDPISGHTALYWYRQSLGQGLEFLIYFQGNSAPDKSGLPSDRFSAERTGGSVSTLTIQRTQQEDSAVYLCASSSGEQETQYFGPGTRLLVL.

In this sample, this clonotype turned up many times. The chain joins TRBV2 to TRBJ1-1; D gene ambiguous. From germline, CDR1 is SNHLY and CDR2 FYNNEI. The CDR3 is made up of 11 amino acids. The V and J ends lost 6 bases and 5 bases respectively, with 7 bases between them. CDR3 bases: TGTGCCAGCAGAAGGGAAACTGAAGCTTTCTTT. Amino acids: CASRRETEAFF.

The table lists this clonotype with a few counts. The chain recombines TRBV12-3 or TRBV12-4 with TRBJ2-3; no definite D call. The CDR3 length is 12 residues. V was trimmed by 2 bases and J by 10 bases, leaving 10 bases between them. The CDR3 is CASSLLPEPQYF. DNA for the CDR3: TGTGCCAGCAGTTTATTGCCTGAGCCGCAGTATTTT.

This clonotype was counted at least ten times. The J gene is TRBJ2-7, the V gene TRBV28; TRBD1 aligns across 7 bases. The ends lost 3 bases at V and 3 bases at J; junction bases unmatched: 11. Germline V CDR1 and CDR2: MDHEN, SYDVKM. CDR3 size: 16 residues. CDR3 loop: CASSFLGQETRYEQYF. The DNA for the CDR3 is TGTGCCAGCAGTTTCTTAGGACAGGAAACACGCTACGAGCAGTACTTC.

In its sample, this clonotype was seen many times. This chain joins TRBV6-1 and TRBJ2-7; 10 nucleotides line up with TRBD1. CDR1 and CDR2 from the germline V gene are MNHNS and SASEGT. This CDR3 is 15 amino acids long. The V segment lost 6 bases and the J segment 1 base; nucleotides outside the gene matches: 6. The CDR3 DNA sequence: TGTGCCAGCAGGGGACAGGGGTTGGGGTCCTACGAGCAGTACTTC. Its protein product is CASRGQGLGSYEQYF.

This clonotype has ten or more counts. V is TRBV30 and J is TRBJ1-5; unclear D gene. The CDR3 runs to 13 residues. The germline gives CDR1 GTSNPN, CDR2 SVGIG (reference sequence). Between the trimmed V and J ends, which lost 0 bases and 3 bases, there was a span of 6 bases. CDR3: CAWSVRDNQPQHF. The CDR3 DNA follows: TGTGCCTGGAGTGTCCGGGACAATCAGCCCCAGCATTTT. Full variable domain (outside the CDR3, taken from reference TRBV30 and TRBJ1-5): SQTIHQWPATLVQPVGSPLSLECTVEGTSNPNLYWYRQAAGRGLQLLFYSVGIGQISSEVPQNLSASRPQDRQFILSSKKLLLSDSGFYLCAWSVRDNQPQHFGDGTRLSIL.

V is TRBV27 and J is TRBJ1-5; TRBD1 aligns across 9 bases. Germline loops: CDR1 MNHEY, CDR2 SMNVEV (reference sequence). The CDR3 is 17 residues long. The ends lost 10 bases at V and 4 bases at J; junction bases unmatched: 17. DNA of the CDR3: TGTGCCAACAGACTAAAGGCGGGACAGGGTATTAATCAGCCCCAGCATTTT. It specifies CANRLKAGQGINQPQHF.

This clonotype was counted many times. The V gene is TRBV12-3 or TRBV12-4, the J gene TRBJ1-5, with TRBD1 matching 10 bases. V was pared by 6 bases and J by 3 bases, with 8 bases of the junction left unmatched. The CDR3 length is 16 residues. The CDR3 protein is CASSRDRGGVNQPQHF. The DNA for the CDR3 is TGTGCCAGCAGCCGGGACAGGGGAGGGGTCAATCAGCCCCAGCATTTT.

The table lists this clonotype with many counts. The V gene is TRBV27, the J gene TRBJ1-2; TRBD1 might be the D (5 bases). The CDR3 totals 13 residues. From germline, CDR1 is MNHEY and CDR2 SMNVEV (reference sequence). V gave up 5 bases and J gave up 8 bases, with 15 bases separating them. The CDR3 DNA is TGTGCCAGCAGTCGTTGGGGCGTCGACGGCTACACCTTC. Translated: CASSRWGVDGYTF.

This clonotype was counted at least ten times. The chain links TRBV6-5 to TRBJ2-7; 7 nucleotides line up with TRBD1. This CDR3 spans 16 amino acids. Germline V gives CDR1 MNHEY, CDR2 SVGAGI. V dropped 0 bases and J dropped 3; count of bases not matched to a gene: 8. CDR3 protein: CASSYSTGLPGYEQYF. Here the CDR3 DNA reads TGTGCCAGCAGTTACTCGACAGGGCTGCCCGGCTACGAGCAGTACTTC.

The chain carries TRBV7-9 and TRBJ2-5, with 10 bases lining up with TRBD1. The trim removed 5 bases at V and 7 bases at J, leaving 4 bases unmatched. Germline CDR1 is SEHNR and CDR2 is FQNEAQ (reference sequence). The CDR3 runs to 13 residues. The CDR3 DNA follows: TGTGCCAGCAGCAACAGACAGGGGGCGACCCAGTACTTC. This gives the protein CASSNRQGATQYF.

This chain links TRBV6-1 with TRBJ1-1; D is undetermined. V shed 2 bases and J shed 1 base, with 11 bases lying between them. Per germline, CDR1 MNHNS and CDR2 SASEGT. The CDR3 has 15 amino acids. The CDR3 DNA is TGTGCCAGCAGTGAAATGGGCAGGCGGAACACTGAAGCTTTCTTT. Its translation is CASSEMGRRNTEAFF.

This clonotype was found many times. The gene calls are TRBV20-1 and TRBJ1-1, with D hard to call. This CDR3 contains 14 residues. Trimming took off 0 bases at V and 1 base at J, with 9 bases between the two ends. Germline CDR1 DFQATT, CDR2 SNEGSKA (reference sequence). The CDR3 bases are TGCAGTGCTAGAGATCGGCCTGGGAACACTGAAGCTTTCTTT. Its protein product is CSARDRPGNTEAFF.

This clonotype was seen many times. The chain has TRBV25-1 and TRBJ2-5; D gene uncertain. Trimming left V 4 bases short and J 5 bases short, with 8 bases between. The CDR3 loop spans 12 amino acids. CDR1 is MGHDK and CDR2 is SYGVNS in the germline V gene. The CDR3 reads CASSVVGETQYF. CDR3 bases: TGTGCCAGCAGTGTGGTGGGGGAGACCCAGTACTTC.

This clonotype was detected ten times or more. J is TRBJ2-7 and V is TRBV20-1; possible D gene TRBD1, 5 bases. From germline, CDR1 is DFQATT and CDR2 SNEGSKA (reference sequence). The V and J ends lost 5 bases and 6 bases respectively, with 14 bases between them. The CDR3 length is 12 residues. The CDR3 loop is CSAQNRYREQYF. The CDR3 DNA follows: TGCAGTGCTCAAAACAGGTATCGCGAGCAGTACTTC.

This clonotype appeared many times. The chain links TRBV29-1 to TRBJ2-7; 9 bases are a match to TRBD2. Trimming at V came to 5 bases and at J to 0 bases, leaving 2 bases not matched to a gene. CDR1 and CDR2 from the germline V gene are SQVTM and ANQGSEA. The CDR3 spans 13 residues. The CDR3 nucleotides are TGCAGCGTTTGGCGGGGGGGCTCCTACGAGCAGTACTTC. This translates into CSVWRGGSYEQYF.

This clonotype was recorded many times. The chain joins TRBV12-5 to TRBJ1-6; D uncertain. The length of the CDR3 is 16 residues. The germline gives CDR1 LGHNT, CDR2 FRNRAP. V was pared by 5 bases and J by 3 bases, with 14 bases between. The CDR3 DNA reads TGTGCTAGTGGTCCTGATACAGTAATCTATAATTCACCCCTCCACTTT. This translates into CASGPDTVIYNSPLHF.

This clonotype was counted at least ten times. CDR3 loop: CASSPTRTGSNTGELFF. The CDR3 DNA reads TGTGCCAGCAGCCCGACTCGGACAGGATCAAACACCGGGGAGCTGTTTTTT. This chain uses TRBV11-1 with TRBJ2-2, with TRBD1 matching 7 bases. CDR3 size: 17 residues. Germline V CDR1 and CDR2: SGHAT, FQDESV (reference sequence). The ends lost 5 bases at V and 2 bases at J; junction bases unmatched: 11.

In this sample, this clonotype turned up many times. V gene TRBV28 combines with J gene TRBJ1-2, with TRBD1 as a possible D gene (5 bases). Deletions cut 3 bases from V and 3 bases from J, with 14 bases between. Germline V CDR1 and CDR2: MDHEN, SYDVKM. This CDR3 spans 15 amino acids. CDR3 DNA: TGTGCCAGCAGTTTGTTCAGGGAGTTGGACTATGGCTACACCTTC. As protein: CASSLFRELDYGYTF.

This clonotype has ten or more counts. This chain joins TRBV28 and TRBJ2-7, with D tentatively TRBD1 (7 bases). Trimming left V 3 bases short and J 6 bases short, with 12 bases between. CDR1 MDHEN and CDR2 SYDVKM come from the germline V gene. The CDR3 has 13 amino acids. The DNA for the CDR3 is TGTGCCAGCAGTTTTATTCAGGGGGGCGAGCAGTACTTC. Encoded protein: CASSFIQGGEQYF. Supplemented by reference TRBV28 and TRBJ2-7, the full variable domain reads DVKVTQSSRYLVKRTGEKVFLECVQDMDHENMFWYRQDPGLGLRLIYFSYDVKMKEKGDIPEGYSVSREKKERFSLILESASTNQTSMYLCASSFIQGGEQYFGPGTRLTVT.

CDR3 amino acids: CASSSGDLTLSYEQYF. CDR3 in DNA: TGTGCCAGCAGCTCAGGAGATCTGACCCTTTCCTACGAGCAGTACTTC. V gene TRBV7-8 combines with J gene TRBJ2-7; no reliable D call. CDR1 is SGHVS, CDR2 FQNEAQ, per germline. Trimming cost V 4 bases and J 1 base, with 17 bases left between them. The CDR3 has 16 amino acids.

Ten or more counts support this clonotype. The V call is TRBV6-5, the J call TRBJ2-7; D gene unclear. V gave up 3 bases and J gave up 5 bases, with 20 bases separating them. CDR3 length equals 16 residues. Germline CDR1 MNHEY, CDR2 SVGAGI. CDR3 coding DNA: TGTGCCAGCAGTTATACTATAGCTCTCTTGGACCACGAGCAGTACTTC. Translation gives CASSYTIALLDHEQYF.

This clonotype was recorded a few times. V and J are TRBV7-2 and TRBJ2-4; 8 positions agree with TRBD1. Losses at the gene ends were 4 bases for V and 8 bases for J; bases not matched to a gene: 10. Germline V lookup: CDR1 SGHTA, CDR2 FQGNSA. This CDR3 spans 15 amino acids. CDR3 sequence reads: CASSSMDRAGDIQYF. The DNA of the CDR3 is TGTGCCAGCAGCTCCATGGACAGGGCCGGGGACATTCAGTACTTC.

This CDR3 is CATKKNTQETQYF. The CDR3 DNA sequence: TGTGCCACGAAGAAGAATACTCAAGAGACCCAGTACTTC. The chain couples TRBV6-1 to TRBJ2-5; D uncertain. CDR3 length: 13 amino acids. Trimming cost V 10 bases and J 2 bases, with 14 bases left between them. Germline assignment: CDR1 MNHNS and CDR2 SASEGT.

The V and J genes are TRBV19 and TRBJ1-1; D is uncertain. Germline assignment: CDR1 LNHDA and CDR2 SQIVND (reference sequence). CDR3 length: 10 residues. Trimming left V 9 bases short and J 11 bases short, with 13 bases between. The CDR3 sequence: CARETPVAFF. CDR3 bases: TGTGCCAGGGAAACACCGGTTGCTTTCTTT.

Note on this clonotype: This may be a read error: a much more frequent sequence differs by one nucleotide. The genes are TRBV11-2 and TRBJ2-7; 9 nucleotides line up with TRBD2. The assigned J gene may be wrong: the sequence end matches TRBJ2-1 better. Germline V gives CDR1 SGHAT, CDR2 FQNNGV. This CDR3 spans 15 amino acids. The CDR3 DNA follows: TGTGCCAGCAGCTTAGAGATAGCGGGAGCCTACGAGCAGTTCTTC. Translation: CASSLEIAGAYEQFF.